Sequencing of this T cell receptor (beta chain) was carried out in a study of T cell responses to AZD1222 COVID-19 vaccine. Overall study findings and caveats: Samples come after the peak T cell response, not at day 14. Females made up more of the donors, who were largely white British, and clonal diversity may have come out too low. Breadth and depth of Spike-specific TCRs rose after two AZD1222 doses. Seropositivity was recorded at baseline in only six AZD1222 recipients.

Clones were read by immunoSEQ multiplex PCR, and TCRdb kept only the in-frame ones, dropping some. The sample lists over 110,000 clones, about 92% occurring once. About this clone: Its antigen remains unidentified.

The sample consisted of peripheral blood, taken on day 0 of AZD1222 vaccination. The TCR was taken from an adult in good health.

The DNA of the CDR3 is TGTGCCAGCAGCTTAGTCGTAGGGTTCGGCTATGGCTACACCTTC. Its protein product is CASSLVVGFGYGYTF. The rearrangement joins TRBV7-8 to TRBJ1-2, with no clear D. V was shortened by 1 base and J by 4 bases, with 13 bases between the two germline ends. This CDR3 is built from 15 residues. CDR1 is SGHVS and CDR2 is FQNEAQ in the germline V gene. The full variable domain, in which reference TRBV7-8 and TRBJ1-2 provide the parts outside the CDR3, is GAGVSQSPRYKVAKRGQDVALRCDPISGHVSLFWYQQALGQGPEFLTYFQNEAQLDKSGLPSDRFFAERPEGSVSTLKIQRTQQEDSAVYLCASSLVVGFGYGYTFGSGTRLTVV.